The 5 T cell receptor beta chains below were found in one sample sequenced in a study of blood T cell repertoires in COVID-19. Profiling relied on immunoSEQ multiplex PCR, and the TCRdb table lists in-frame clones only, not all of them. The sample yields 150,000 or so clones, 80% to 85% seen once. Sample: peripheral blood. The receptors originated from a man between 18 and 29 years old with active or convalescent COVID-19.

The rearrangement uses TRBV7-3 and TRBJ2-1, with TRBD2 matching over 12 bases. CDR1 SGHTA and CDR2 FQGTGA come from the germline V gene. Trimming removed 1 base from V and 7 bases from J; junction bases left unmatched: 5. This CDR3 spans 16 amino acids. The DNA for the CDR3 is TGTGCCAGCAGCTTAATGAGGACTAGCGGGGTTAATGAGCAGTTCTTC. Its translation: CASSLMRTSGVNEQFF.

The V and J genes are TRBV11-2 and TRBJ1-2; tentatively, D is TRBD1 (5 bases). V was trimmed by 2 bases and J by 7 bases, leaving 11 bases between them. CDR1 is SGHAT, CDR2 FQNNGV, per germline. CDR3 length: 13 residues. CDR3 nucleotides: TGTGCCAGCAGCTTATGGGGACTCCCTGGCTACACCTTC. Translating it yields CASSLWGLPGYTF.

The chain links TRBV6-6 to TRBJ1-5; 11 nucleotides line up with TRBD1. The CDR3 loop spans 14 amino acids. Germline CDR1 MNHNY, CDR2 SVGAGI (reference sequence). Trimming removed 8 bases from V and 7 bases from J; junction bases left unmatched: 7. CDR3 in amino acids: CASGGQGAGQPQHF. The CDR3 DNA reads TGTGCCAGCGGAGGACAGGGGGCAGGGCAGCCCCAGCATTTT.

The V and J genes are TRBV7-2 and TRBJ1-5; unclear D gene. The V gene lost 4 bases and the J gene lost 1 base, with 14 bases spanning the gap. Germline-derived CDR1 and CDR2 are SGHTA and FQGNSA. The CDR3 consists of 16 residues. CDR3 loop: CASSSEGSLSNQPQHF. The CDR3 DNA follows: TGTGCCAGCAGCTCGGAGGGCTCTTTGAGCAATCAGCCCCAGCATTTT.

V is TRBV15 and J is TRBJ2-7; TRBD1 matches 9 bases. Germline assignment: CDR1 LNHNV and CDR2 YYDKDF (reference sequence). The CDR3 has 14 residues. V lost 5 bases, J lost 7 bases, and 9 bases stayed unmatched. DNA of the CDR3: TGTGCCACCAGCGCAGGACAGGGGACCCTAGAGCAGTACTTC. It translates to CATSAGQGTLEQYF.